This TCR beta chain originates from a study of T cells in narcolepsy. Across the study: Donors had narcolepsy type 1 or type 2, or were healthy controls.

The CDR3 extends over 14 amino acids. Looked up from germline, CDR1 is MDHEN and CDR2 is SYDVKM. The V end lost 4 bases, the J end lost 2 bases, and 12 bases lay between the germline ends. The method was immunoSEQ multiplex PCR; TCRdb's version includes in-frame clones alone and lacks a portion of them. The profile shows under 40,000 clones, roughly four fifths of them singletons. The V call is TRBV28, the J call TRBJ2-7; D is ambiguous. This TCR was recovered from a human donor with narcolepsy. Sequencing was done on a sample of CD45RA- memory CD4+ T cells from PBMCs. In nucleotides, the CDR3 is TGTGCCAGCAGTTCCCCCGACGGTCCCTACGAGCAGTACTTC. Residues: CASSSPDGPYEQYF.